The entry below gives a single TCR beta chain sequence along with its context. The sample belongs to a study of cytomegalovirus exposure and HLA in healthy donors. V was shortened by 2 bases and J by 6 bases, with 8 bases between the two germline ends. The CDR3 contains 13 residues. Looked up from germline, CDR1 is MNHNS and CDR2 is SASEGT. In the PCR, 60 Vbeta and 13 Jbeta primers were used. The repertoire was sequenced with immunoSEQ multiplex PCR; TCRdb's copy has only in-frame clones and lacks some. This table holds roughly 150,000 clones, roughly 84% found once. The TCR comes from a man aged 25 to 40 in good health and CMV-seropositive. The chain couples TRBV6-1 to TRBJ1-5; D is undetermined. The sequenced sample was PBMCs. DNA of the CDR3: TGTGCCAGCAGTGAACTGGCTGGTCAGCCCCAGCATTTT. This encodes CASSELAGQPQHF.